These T cell receptor beta chains were read from a single sample in a study of OX40 agonist ivuxolimab in advanced cancers. Only in-frame clones appear in the TCRdb table, and some are missing; sequencing was by immunoSEQ multiplex PCR. The sample includes around 26,000 clones, about 81% seen only once; the top ten take around a quarter. The sample consisted of CD4+ or CD8+ T cells sorted from blood, taken in a trial of the OX40 agonist ivuxolimab. The receptor set was obtained from an adult with an advanced solid tumor such as melanoma, head and neck, liver or kidney cancer. Each CDR3 is given with its conserved first and last residue. Each record gives: clone size, J gene, V gene, CDR3 length, CDR3 protein. Expanded clones are given a class, and other clones once, few, many or no size at all.

clone size: .; J gene: TRBJ2-7; V gene: TRBV28; CDR3 length: 12; CDR3 protein: CASSLFLYEQYF
clone size: .; J gene: TRBJ1-4; V gene: TRBV2; CDR3 length: 16; CDR3 protein: CASIGLFGATNEKLFF
clone size: .; J gene: TRBJ1-2; V gene: TRBV3-2; CDR3 length: 8; CDR3 protein: CASVSPFF
clone size: .; J gene: TRBJ2-5; V gene: TRBV27; CDR3 length: 17; CDR3 protein: CASSKTAGTSDQETQYF
clone size: once; J gene: TRBJ2-7; V gene: TRBV13; CDR3 length: 14; CDR3 protein: CASSPPDSVYEQYF
clone size: .; J gene: TRBJ2-7; V gene: TRBV7-3; CDR3 length: 14; CDR3 protein: CASSPLAGGNEQYF
clone size: .; J gene: TRBJ2-5; V gene: TRBV27; CDR3 length: 18; CDR3 protein: CASSITISGLAGVETQYF
clone size: .; J gene: TRBJ1-6; V gene: TRBV27; CDR3 length: 14; CDR3 protein: CASSFPGYNSPLHF
clone size: .; J gene: TRBJ2-1; V gene: TRBV18; CDR3 length: 17; CDR3 protein: CASSPLGREGTYNEQFF
clone size: .; J gene: TRBJ1-1; V gene: TRBV7-9; CDR3 length: 16; CDR3 protein: CASSAPRTPGVRVAFF
clone size: .; J gene: TRBJ1-1; V gene: TRBV5-4; CDR3 length: 14; CDR3 protein: CASSLRDRGAEAFF
clone size: once; J gene: TRBJ1-3; V gene: TRBV5-1; CDR3 length: 14; CDR3 protein: CASSYDSSGNTIYF
clone size: .; J gene: TRBJ1-2; V gene: TRBV4-1; CDR3 length: 16; CDR3 protein: CASSQDSSGTNYGYTF
clone size: .; J gene: TRBJ2-5; V gene: TRBV2; CDR3 length: 13; CDR3 protein: CASRTNGGETQYF
clone size: .; J gene: TRBJ2-1; V gene: TRBV13; CDR3 length: 16; CDR3 protein: CASSSRVLAVNNEQFF
clone size: .; J gene: TRBJ2-3; V gene: TRBV6-5; CDR3 length: 13; CDR3 protein: CASSAGDADTQYF
clone size: .; J gene: TRBJ2-7; V gene: TRBV28; CDR3 length: 15; CDR3 protein: CASSFLAGSSYEQYF
clone size: .; J gene: TRBJ2-5; V gene: TRBV2; CDR3 length: 18; CDR3 protein: CASSESPVGGGGQETQYF